This TCR beta chain was identified during a study of T-cell reconstitution after alpha-beta-depleted transplantation in children. This clonotype was detected ten times or more. V lost 3 bases and J lost 0; bases outside the gene matches: 6. The length of the CDR3 is 17 residues. Looked up from germline, CDR1 is SGHRS and CDR2 is YFSETQ. Unique molecular identifiers were incorporated when the TCRbeta library was constructed. A single record per CDR3 protein comes from TCRdb applying MiXCR to the PCR reads. Of 200,000 to 250,000 distinct CDR3 sequences listed, roughly a tenth are singletons. V is TRBV5-1 and J is TRBJ2-5; 12 nucleotides agree with TRBD2. This material consisted of PBMCs from the stem cell graft donor, taken from the stem cell graft. This clonotype originated in a human donor who donated a stem cell graft to a child with acute lymphoblastic leukemia. CDR3 protein: CASSSGLAGPYQETQYF. The DNA for the CDR3 is TGCGCCAGCAGCTCGGGACTAGCGGGCCCGTACCAAGAGACCCAGTACTTC.